These 30 T cell receptor beta chains originate from one sample sequenced in a study of T cell responses to AZD1222 COVID-19 vaccine. Sequencing was performed with immunoSEQ multiplex PCR; in TCRdb, only in-frame clones are kept and a portion is missing. The repertoire holds 85,000 to 100,000 clones, approximately 90% seen once, with about 12% in the top ten. The sample consisted of peripheral blood, taken on day 0 of AZD1222 vaccination. The source is an adult in good health.

The chain joins TRBV19 to TRBJ2-3, with D maybe TRBD2 (6 bases). The V end was cut by 7 bases, the J end by 1 base, with 18 bases between. Germline-derived CDR1 and CDR2 are LNHDA and SQIVND (reference sequence). The CDR3 sequence is 16 residues long. CDR3 DNA: TGTGCCAGTAAGGGGAGGTTTCGATCGGGCACAGATACGCAGTATTTT. As protein: CASKGRFRSGTDTQYF.

The chain combines TRBV29-1 with TRBJ1-2, with D possibly TRBD1 on 5 matching bases. V was cut by 4 bases and J by 3 bases, with 15 bases left in between. Germline CDR1 reads SQVTM; CDR2 reads ANQGSEA. There are 14 residues in the CDR3. The CDR3 sequence: CSVVVGQGDYGYTF. CDR3 in DNA: TGCAGCGTTGTAGTGGGGCAGGGAGACTATGGCTACACCTTC. The full variable domain, completed using reference TRBV29-1 and TRBJ1-2, is SAVISQKPSRDICQRGTSLTIQCQVDSQVTMMFWYRQQPGQSLTLIATANQGSEATYESGFVIDKFPISRPNLTFSTLTVSNMSPEDSSIYLCSVVVGQGDYGYTFGSGTRLTVV.

The chain is built from TRBV7-3 and TRBJ2-7; a weak D match, TRBD2 (5 bases). Germline V gene lookup returns CDR1 SGHTA and CDR2 FQGTGA. Trimming left V 5 bases short and J 0 bases short, with 17 bases between. CDR3 length: 16 residues. The CDR3 DNA sequence: TGTGCCAGCAGCCTCAGCGGAGGTGGGAGCTCCTACGAGCAGTACTTC. Protein: CASSLSGGGSSYEQYF.

V gene TRBV5-1 combines with J gene TRBJ1-4; 7 bases fit TRBD1. Germline CDR1 SGHRS, CDR2 YFSETQ. V trimming: 0 bases; J trimming: 8 bases; junction bases outside the gene matches: 4. CDR3 length equals 14 residues. In DNA form, the CDR3 reads TGCGCCAGCAGCTTGGGGGACAGTCGCGAAAAACTGTTTTTT. Encoded protein: CASSLGDSREKLFF.

The V call is TRBV7-3, the J call TRBJ2-1; D might be TRBD1 (6 bases). The germline CDR1 and CDR2 sequences are SGHTA and FQGTGA. The CDR3 totals 16 residues. The V end lost 5 bases, the J end lost 7 bases, and 21 bases lay between the germline ends. CDR3 bases: TGTGCCAGCAGCCCCTCTGGGGGCCAACCCCCGAATGAGCAGTTCTTC. Protein sequence: CASSPSGGQPPNEQFF.

This rearrangement joins TRBV14 to TRBJ2-3, with D possibly TRBD1 on 5 matching bases. This CDR3 has 15 amino acids. V was trimmed by 1 base and J by 7 bases, leaving 15 bases between them. CDR1 and CDR2 (germline): SGHDN, FVKESK. Here the CDR3 reads CASSQAGFGANTQYF. CDR3 DNA: TGTGCCAGCAGCCAAGCAGGGTTCGGAGCGAATACGCAGTATTTT. The whole variable domain, filled in from reference TRBV14 and TRBJ2-3, reads EAGVTQFPSHSVIEKGQTVTLRCDPISGHDNLYWYRRVMGKEIKFLLHFVKESKQDESGMPNNRFLAERTGGTYSTLKVQPAELEDSGVYFCASSQAGFGANTQYFGPGTRLTVL.

This chain's CDR3 is CASSVSSRQDNEQFF. The CDR3 DNA follows: TGTGCCAGCAGCGTATCGTCTCGACAAGACAATGAGCAGTTCTTC. This chain uses TRBV9 with TRBJ2-1; no clear D. The CDR3 has 15 amino acids. Germline loops: CDR1 SGDLS, CDR2 YYNGEE. V shed 1 base and J shed 5 bases, with 13 bases lying between them.

This chain links TRBV10-3 with TRBJ1-1; TRBD1 might be the D (6 bases). The germline V gene encodes CDR1 ENHRY and CDR2 SYGVKD. Trimming cost V 7 bases and J 6 bases, with 18 bases left between them. The CDR3 is made up of 14 amino acids. The CDR3, as DNA: TGTGCCATCACAAAAACTAATGGGGGGCCTGAAGCTTTCTTT. Its protein product is CAITKTNGGPEAFF.

The chain combines TRBV27 with TRBJ2-4; TRBD2 might be the D (5 bases). Trimming removed 6 bases at V and 2 bases at J, with 11 bases between. CDR1 and CDR2 (germline): MNHEY, SMNVEV (reference sequence). The CDR3 extends over 14 amino acids. CDR3 in amino acids: CASSRGWTKNIQYF. The CDR3 DNA follows: TGTGCCAGCAGCCGGGGTTGGACCAAAAACATTCAGTACTTC.

The gene calls are TRBV19 and TRBJ1-1; TRBD1 matches 9 bases. The J segment lost 1 base and the V segment lost 2 bases, leaving 8 bases of the junction unmatched. The germline V gene has CDR1 LNHDA and CDR2 SQIVND (reference sequence). The CDR3 spans 17 residues. CDR3 protein: CASSIRAWDRANTEAFF. The CDR3 DNA reads as TGTGCCAGTAGTATAAGGGCTTGGGACAGGGCGAACACTGAAGCTTTCTTT.

The chain has TRBV28 and TRBJ2-1; D not resolved. Germline CDR1 reads MDHEN; CDR2 reads SYDVKM. This CDR3 comprises 16 residues. Trimming took off 3 bases at V and 2 bases at J, with 14 bases between the two ends. The CDR3 protein is CASSFDSGETYNEQFF. In DNA, the CDR3 is TGTGCCAGCAGTTTTGACTCAGGAGAAACCTACAATGAGCAGTTCTTC.

This chain uses TRBV11-2 with TRBJ2-3, with no clear D. V was shortened by 2 bases and J by 1 base, with 7 bases between the two germline ends. The CDR3 spans 14 residues. Germline loops: CDR1 SGHAT, CDR2 FQNNGV. The CDR3 DNA is TGTGCCAGCAGCTTAAACGTGGGCACAGATACGCAGTATTTT. Protein sequence: CASSLNVGTDTQYF.

V usage is TRBV7-8 and J usage is TRBJ2-5; D is ambiguous. The V end was cut by 5 bases, the J end by 3 bases, with 16 bases between. Germline CDR1 and CDR2: SGHVS and FQNEAQ. The CDR3 length is 15 residues. The CDR3 DNA follows: TGTGCCAGCAGCCCACCCATAGGACGGAAAGAGACCCAGTACTTC. It is translated as CASSPPIGRKETQYF. The whole variable domain, filled in from reference TRBV7-8 and TRBJ2-5, reads GAGVSQSPRYKVAKRGQDVALRCDPISGHVSLFWYQQALGQGPEFLTYFQNEAQLDKSGLPSDRFFAERPEGSVSTLKIQRTQQEDSAVYLCASSPPIGRKETQYFGPGTRLLVL.

This chain links TRBV30 with TRBJ2-2; 10 bases align to TRBD2. The CDR3 runs 16 residues. Germline V gene sequence: CDR1 GTSNPN, CDR2 SVGIG (reference sequence). Trimming cost V 3 bases and J 2 bases; bases outside gene matches: 6. DNA for the CDR3: TGTGCCTGGAGGACCAGCGGGGGGGTTAACACCGGGGAGCTGTTTTTT. It translates to CAWRTSGGVNTGELFF.

This clone was picked up a small number of times. V is TRBV5-4 and J is TRBJ2-7; the D call may be TRBD1 or TRBD2 (5 bases each). The germline gives CDR1 SGHNT, CDR2 YYREEE (reference sequence). CDR3 size: 15 residues. V lost 0 bases and J lost 6, with 16 bases in between. The CDR3 reads CASSLGGRGAGEQYF. The CDR3 coding sequence is TGTGCCAGCAGCTTGGGGGGACGCGGCGCCGGCGAGCAGTACTTC.

This clone appeared a single time. V and J are TRBV20-1 and TRBJ1-4; 8 bases line up with TRBD1. The J segment lost 6 bases and the V segment lost 3 bases, leaving 6 bases of the junction unmatched. The CDR3 is made up of 14 amino acids. Germline V gene sequence: CDR1 DFQATT, CDR2 SNEGSKA (reference sequence). The CDR3 DNA sequence: TGCAGTGCTAGTGTCGGACAGGGTGATGAAAAACTGTTTTTT. Translation gives CSASVGQGDEKLFF.

This chain joins TRBV29-1 and TRBJ1-1; no reliable D call. Germline loops: CDR1 SQVTM, CDR2 ANQGSEA. CDR3 size: 11 residues. The V end lost 5 bases, the J end lost 6 bases, and 10 bases lay between the germline ends. The CDR3 DNA follows: TGCAGCGTTACGGACGGTCCTGAAGCTTTCTTT. Translated, it gives CSVTDGPEAFF.

The CDR3, as DNA: TGTGCCAGCAGCTTCCCAGGCGGGGGGGCTAGCACAGATACGCAGTATTTT. This gives the protein CASSFPGGGASTDTQYF. The genes are TRBV7-2 and TRBJ2-3; the match to TRBD2 covers 9 bases. Germline CDR1 and CDR2: SGHTA and FQGNSA. With V trimmed by 3 bases and J by 0 bases, 7 bases remained unmatched. This CDR3 spans 17 amino acids.

The gene calls are TRBV18 and TRBJ1-2; possible D gene TRBD1, 6 bases. The CDR3 extends over 13 amino acids. Germline V gene lookup returns CDR1 KGHSH and CDR2 LQKENI. V lost 2 bases and J lost 8, with 12 bases in between. The CDR3 loop reads CASSPGGGEGYTF. CDR3 nucleotide sequence: TGTGCCAGCTCACCAGGGGGCGGTGAAGGCTACACCTTC.

For this clone: The sample has other DNA sequences that encode this CDR3 too. The rearrangement links TRBV5-1 to TRBJ2-7; 12 nucleotides agree with TRBD2. The germline V gene encodes CDR1 SGHRS and CDR2 YFSETQ. The CDR3 extends over 15 amino acids. The J segment lost 4 bases and the V segment lost 4 bases, leaving 6 bases of the junction unmatched. The CDR3 loop reads CASSMTSGGRYEQYF. The CDR3 DNA is TGCGCCAGCAGCATGACTAGCGGGGGAAGGTACGAGCAGTACTTC.

V is TRBV2 and J is TRBJ1-5; no clear D. CDR3 length equals 12 residues. The V and J ends lost 7 bases and 1 base respectively, with 5 bases between them. Germline V CDR1 and CDR2: SNHLY, FYNNEI. CDR3 sequence (DNA): TGTGCCAGCACTGGAAGCAATCAGCCCCAGCATTTT. It is translated as CASTGSNQPQHF.

The gene calls are TRBV6-1 and TRBJ1-5; D gene uncertain. Germline V lookup: CDR1 MNHNS, CDR2 SASEGT. This CDR3 contains 13 residues. V lost 1 base to trimming and J lost 5 bases, with 6 bases between them. The CDR3 spells CASSEVLYQPQHF. DNA of the CDR3: TGTGCCAGCAGTGAAGTATTATATCAGCCCCAGCATTTT.

The CDR3, as DNA: TGTGCCAGCAGTTTAAACAGGGCCTATGGCTACACCTTC. It yields the protein CASSLNRAYGYTF. The rearrangement links TRBV27 to TRBJ1-2; D may be TRBD1 (6 bases). The CDR3 length is 13 residues. V dropped 2 bases and J dropped 4 bases, with 8 bases sitting between them. Germline lookup yields CDR1 MNHEY and CDR2 SMNVEV (reference sequence).

V and J are TRBV7-6 and TRBJ2-3; 7 nucleotides agree with TRBD2. V was clipped by 7 bases and J by 1 base; unmatched bases: 8. This CDR3 contains 15 residues. Germline CDR1 SGHVS, CDR2 FNYEAQ. The CDR3 loop reads CASKMGGSGTDTQYF. CDR3 bases: TGTGCCAGCAAAATGGGCGGGAGTGGCACAGATACGCAGTATTTT.

The chain has TRBV4-1 and TRBJ2-3; 15 bases are shared with TRBD2. Germline values: CDR1 MGHRA, CDR2 YSYEKL. Trimming took 8 bases from V and 7 from J; bases not matched to a gene: 4. CDR3 length: 14 amino acids. CDR3 DNA sequence: TGCGCCAGCGGACTAGCGGGAGGGCCGAATACGCAGTATTTT. As protein: CASGLAGGPNTQYF.

The chain employs TRBV6-1 and TRBJ1-5; D possibly corresponds to TRBD1 (6 bases). V lost 2 bases and J 0 bases, leaving 11 bases between the germline ends. The CDR3 sequence is 16 residues long. Germline CDR1 and CDR2: MNHNS and SASEGT. For the CDR3, the DNA is TGTGCCAGCAGTGAAATGGACAGACGTAGCAATCAGCCCCAGCATTTT. Protein sequence: CASSEMDRRSNQPQHF.

The rearrangement joins TRBV9 to TRBJ2-7; 7 bases align to TRBD2. Germline CDR1 is SGDLS and CDR2 is YYNGEE. V dropped 0 bases and J dropped 2; count of bases not matched to a gene: 11. CDR3 size: 17 residues. CDR3 nucleotide sequence: TGTGCCAGCAGCGTAGGGGGAGGGAGACGGCCGACCTACGAGCAGTACTTC. This translates into CASSVGGGRRPTYEQYF.

J is TRBJ2-7 and V is TRBV5-4; possibly TRBD2 for D (6 bases). V was clipped by 1 base and J by 3 bases, with 17 bases between them. From germline, CDR1 is SGHNT and CDR2 YYREEE (reference sequence). The CDR3 spans 16 residues. The CDR3 DNA follows: TGTGCCAGCAGCTTGTCCCGAGGAGGGAGCAACTACGAGCAGTACTTC. This translates into CASSLSRGGSNYEQYF.

The rearrangement joins TRBV19 to TRBJ1-6, with 8 positions matching TRBD1. Germline-derived CDR1 and CDR2 are LNHDA and SQIVND (reference sequence). The V and J ends lost 6 bases and 10 bases, in that order; junction bases with no gene match: 11. This CDR3 region has 15 residues. CDR3 nucleotide sequence: TGTGCCAGTAGACCGGGACAGGCAGGACTCTCACCCCTCCACTTT. Protein sequence: CASRPGQAGLSPLHF.

The J gene is TRBJ1-2, the V gene TRBV27; no clear D. V was clipped by 4 bases and J by 6 bases, with 12 bases between them. Germline V lookup: CDR1 MNHEY, CDR2 SMNVEV (reference sequence). The CDR3 is made up of 13 amino acids. CDR3 protein: CASSYSGSDGYTF. CDR3 nucleotides: TGTGCCAGCAGTTACTCGGGGTCGGATGGCTACACCTTC.